This T cell receptor beta chain was captured by sequencing in a study of blood T cell repertoires in COVID-19. Per the original methods: Reference gene primer amplification in the assay estimated nucleated cell counts. Sequencing used immunoSEQ multiplex PCR; TCRdb keeps in-frame clones, though not all of them. The V and J calls and the clone size are those of that table, but D and trimming were determined from the DNA. The repertoire holds roughly 220,000 clones, with just over 85% as singletons. The CDR3 is 14 residues long. Germline-derived CDR1 and CDR2 are LNHDA and SQIVND (reference sequence). V lost 5 bases, J lost 8 bases, and 15 bases lay in between. Cohorts were determined from participant-reported clinical history.

Sequencing input: PBMCs or T cells enriched from blood (not recorded which). This sequence joins TRBV19 and TRBJ1-4; D ambiguous. The sequence was obtained from a woman aged 40 to 50 with acute COVID-19. The DNA for the CDR3 is TGTGCCAGTAGTCCTGGGCGTATTAGGGAAAAACTGTTTTTT. Translation: CASSPGRIREKLFF.